This T cell receptor beta chain was recovered during a study of cytomegalovirus exposure and HLA in healthy donors. Trimming removed 2 bases from V and 2 bases from J, with 10 bases in between. Germline loops: CDR1 MDHEN, CDR2 SYDVKM. This CDR3 contains 14 residues. Primers: 60 Vbeta forward and 13 Jbeta reverse. The table came from immunoSEQ multiplex PCR; TCRdb's copy has only in-frame clones and leaves some out. The sample includes roughly 150,000 clones, about 74% of them seen just once. The V and J genes are TRBV28 and TRBJ2-7, with D maybe TRBD2 (6 bases). This receptor was obtained from a male donor in good health and CMV-seronegative. The source material was PBMCs. The CDR3 nucleotides read TGTGCCAGCAGTTTAGACGGGAGAACCTACGAGCAGTACTTC. This translates into CASSLDGRTYEQYF.